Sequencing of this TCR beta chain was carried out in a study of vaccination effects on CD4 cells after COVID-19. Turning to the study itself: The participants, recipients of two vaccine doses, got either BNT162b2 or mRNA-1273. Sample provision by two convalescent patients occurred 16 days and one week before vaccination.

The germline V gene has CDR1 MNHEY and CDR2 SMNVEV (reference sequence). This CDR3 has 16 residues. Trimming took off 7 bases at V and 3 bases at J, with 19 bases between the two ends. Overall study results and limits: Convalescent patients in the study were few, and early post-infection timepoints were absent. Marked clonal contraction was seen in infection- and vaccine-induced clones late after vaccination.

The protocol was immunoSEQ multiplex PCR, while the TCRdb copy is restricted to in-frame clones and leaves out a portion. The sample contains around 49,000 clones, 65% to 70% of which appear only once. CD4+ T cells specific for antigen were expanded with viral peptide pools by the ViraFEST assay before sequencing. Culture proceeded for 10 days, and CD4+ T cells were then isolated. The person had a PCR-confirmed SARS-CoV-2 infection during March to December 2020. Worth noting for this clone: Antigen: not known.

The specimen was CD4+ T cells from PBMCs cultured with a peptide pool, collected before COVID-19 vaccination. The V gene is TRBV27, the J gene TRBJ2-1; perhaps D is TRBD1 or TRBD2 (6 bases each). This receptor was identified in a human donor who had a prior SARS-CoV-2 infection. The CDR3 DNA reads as TGTGCCAGCATCCCTGTCGGGGGCCGTGACTACAATGAGCAGTTCTTC. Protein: CASIPVGGRDYNEQFF.